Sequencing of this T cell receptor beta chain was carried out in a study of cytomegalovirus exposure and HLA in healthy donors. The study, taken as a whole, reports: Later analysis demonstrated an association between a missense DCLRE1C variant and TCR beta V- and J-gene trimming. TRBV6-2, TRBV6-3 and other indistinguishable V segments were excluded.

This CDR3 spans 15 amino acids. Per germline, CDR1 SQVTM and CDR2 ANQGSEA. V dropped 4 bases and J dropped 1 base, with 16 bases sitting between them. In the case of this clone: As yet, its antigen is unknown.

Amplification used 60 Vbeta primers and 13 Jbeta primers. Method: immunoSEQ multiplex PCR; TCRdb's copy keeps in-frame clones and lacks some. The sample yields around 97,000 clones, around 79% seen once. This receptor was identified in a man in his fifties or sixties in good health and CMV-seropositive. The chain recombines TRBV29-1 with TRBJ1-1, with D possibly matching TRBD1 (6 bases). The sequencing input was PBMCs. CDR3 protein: CSVAGVQGSNTEAFF. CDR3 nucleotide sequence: TGCAGCGTTGCAGGGGTCCAGGGTTCGAACACTGAAGCTTTCTTT.